The rows below give T cell receptor beta chains drawn from one sample of a study of cytomegalovirus exposure and HLA in healthy donors. Repertoires were generated with immunoSEQ multiplex PCR, while TCRdb's copy carries only in-frame clones and drops some. Counted here are approximately 100,000 clones, 81% occurring once; the ten biggest clones make up less than 2.5%. Sequencing used PBMCs. These receptors were collected from a woman aged 25-40 years in good health and CMV-seronegative. Both conserved end residues are part of each CDR3. Fields, in order: V gene, D gene, J gene, CDR3 protein, CDR3 DNA. The D gene is left open where the match is weak.

TRBV10-1,TRBD2,TRBJ2-1,CASSEGGTSSYNEQFF,TGCGCCAGCAGTGAGGGGGGGACTAGCTCCTACAATGAGCAGTTCTTC
TRBV5-4,NA,TRBJ1-6,CASSLDGGHSPLHF,TGTGCCAGCAGCCTTGACGGGGGTCATTCACCCCTCCACTTT
TRBV27,NA,TRBJ2-3,CASQLGRGPSTDTQYF,TGTGCCAGCCAGCTCGGAAGAGGGCCTAGCACAGATACGCAGTATTTT
TRBV10-3,NA,TRBJ2-1,CAIRGGGRDRNEQFF,TGTGCCATCAGGGGGGGCGGGAGAGACCGCAATGAGCAGTTCTTC
TRBV7-9,TRBD2,TRBJ2-1,CASSLVSGRSYNEQFF,TGTGCCAGCAGCTTAGTGTCCGGGAGGTCCTACAATGAGCAGTTCTTC
TRBV7-6,TRBD2,TRBJ2-1,CASSSKTSSDGRQFF,TGTGCCAGCAGCTCTAAGACTAGCTCCGACGGCCGGCAGTTCTTC
TRBV5-6,NA,TRBJ2-3,CASSLGGSVPIF,TGTGCCAGCAGCTTGGGTGGCTCCGTCCCCATTTTT
TRBV5-1,NA,TRBJ2-3,CASSWSRGTDTQYF,TGCGCCAGCAGTTGGTCGAGGGGCACAGATACGCAGTATTTT
TRBV6-5,TRBD2,TRBJ2-1,CATRGSGSLSNEQFF,TGTGCCACCCGCGGCAGCGGGAGTCTCTCGAATGAGCAGTTCTTC
TRBV6-1,NA,TRBJ2-5,CASKKQGRETQYF,TGTGCCAGCAAGAAACAGGGACGGGAGACCCAGTACTTC
TRBV28,TRBD1,TRBJ1-2,CASSLSGGTLYGYTF,TGTGCCAGCAGTTTATCAGGGGGAACACTCTATGGCTACACCTTC
TRBV6-5,NA,TRBJ2-5,CASRKEGETQYF,TGTGCCAGCAGAAAGGAGGGGGAGACCCAGTACTTC
TRBV2,NA,TRBJ1-3,CASSLSGNTIYF,TGTGCCAGCAGTCTCAGTGGAAACACCATATATTTT